This T cell receptor beta chain came from a study of vaccination effects on CD4 cells after COVID-19 (dated by TCRdb to the early 2020s). For the wider study: To identify antigen-specific CD4+ T cell clonotypes by their expansion, the ViraFEST assay first stimulated PBMC with viral peptide pools and then applied TCR sequencing. Altogether, around 9 COVID-19 convalescent patients and several SARS-CoV-2-naive healthy vaccine recipients made up the full study. Post-vaccine samples across the study were collected a median of 72 days after the second dose, with a range of 14 to 241. Cultures from other donors in the study were sequenced with the Oncomine TCR Beta short-read assay on an Illumina iSeq 100. Roughly 1.9 million PBMC per well were cultured with approximately 10 ug/ml peptides in IMDM containing approximately 4.7% human AB serum, around 10 IU/ml IL-2 and gentamicin. SARS-CoV-2 spike-specific CD4+ TCR repertoires were compared before and after mRNA vaccination in COVID-19 convalescent patients and in infection-naive vaccine recipients.

Library construction relied on the immunoSEQ multiplex PCR assay. DNA from the CD4+ T cells that had been cultured and isolated underwent TCR beta CDR3 sequencing. The authors' pipeline ran thus. Non-productive TCR sequences were removed, reads were trimmed to the CDR3 region, and CDR3s of at least 7 amino acids were retained. Antigen-specific clonotypes were identified with the MANAFEST web app by comparing expansion in peptide wells against reference cultures. To be called positive, a clone needed expansion at FDR<0.05 compared with the reference and with all other wells, an odds ratio greater than 5, and a frequency greater than 0.1% in two replicate wells. Cross-reactive clonotypes were defined as significantly expanded in SARS-CoV-2 spike wells and in at least one common cold coronavirus spike condition. Using the stringdist R package, CDR3 similarity was measured by Levenshtein distance, and unrooted trees were constructed with ape in R 3.6.1. Not all clones reach the TCRdb copy of this immuneACCESS table, which keeps in-frame sequences only. Checked studies attribute under half of the gap to unresolved V genes and leave the rest unexplained. V and J calls and clone size are those listed in that table; D and trimming were worked out from the DNA. This sample comprises fewer than 75,000 clones, roughly 80% of them detected only once. Of the sample, under 2.5% falls within the top ten clones.

After about 10 days of culture, CD4+ T cells were isolated with the EasySep CD4+ T cell isolation kit. Each participant received two doses of an mRNA SARS-CoV-2 vaccine, either BNT162b2 or mRNA-1273. The absence of prior SARS-CoV-2 infection in healthy vaccine recipients was confirmed by negative nucleocapsid antibodies before and after vaccination. Half of the culture medium was replaced with fresh IL-2-containing medium on days 3 and 7. Unless noted otherwise, every peptide stimulation condition was cultured in triplicate wells. Using Ficoll-Paque Plus gradient centrifugation, PBMC were separated from whole blood and then either used fresh or cryopreserved at -140C. The QIAamp micro DNA kit was used to extract genomic DNA from the cultured CD4+ T cells. The germline V gene encodes CDR1 SGHDN and CDR2 FVKESK. The junction carries 6 bases between V and J, which are trimmed by 1 base and 2 bases respectively. Reading from cysteine to valine, the CDR3 counts 13 amino acids. Only the CDR3 portion is preserved as DNA: 39 bases, with reading frame beginning at the first base.

Study-wide findings and limitations: The study was limited by a small number of convalescent patients and lacked early post-infection timepoints. Among healthy vaccine recipients, nearly all vaccine-induced clones were SARS-CoV-2 mono-reactive, and only 1 of 255 was cross-reactive with common cold coronaviruses. Both infection-induced and vaccine-induced clones contracted markedly at late post-vaccination timepoints, which is consistent with waning T cell responses.

On this clone itself: Its antigen is not yet known. There are no base qualities to consult, and no much larger clone falls within one base.

This receptor chain uses TRBV14 and TRBJ2-7, with the D gene not clear enough to name. The specimen comprised CD4+ T cells from PBMCs cultured without peptide, sampled after COVID-19 vaccination. The sequence was obtained from a human donor who received a COVID-19 vaccine. The CDR3 here reads CASSQGAAYEQYV. Read as DNA, the sequence is TGTGCCAGCAGCCAAGGGGCCGCCTACGAGCAGTACGTC.